The TCR beta chain under discussion was sequenced for a study of fetal regulatory T cell absence and autoimmunity. TCRdb's table, derived via immunoSEQ multiplex PCR, lists solely in-frame clones and lacks some. The sample consists of around 100,000 clones, approximately 75% of them appearing once. Germline CDR1 reads MGHRA; CDR2 reads YSYEKL. The CDR3 runs 15 residues. Trimming pared 0 bases from V and 0 bases from J, leaving 8 bases between. The sample holds a few counts of this clone. The V call is TRBV4-1, the J call TRBJ1-1; D ambiguous. The sequence was obtained from a male donor with IPEX syndrome. Sequenced sample: pancreas tissue. The CDR3 DNA follows: TGCGCCAGCAGCCAAGATAGGCGGATGAACACTGAAGCTTTCTTT. The encoded protein is CASSQDRRMNTEAFF.